These T cell receptor beta chains were read from a single sample in a study of cytomegalovirus exposure and HLA in healthy donors. TCRdb's table, derived via immunoSEQ multiplex PCR, lists solely in-frame clones and lacks some. The table records 110,000 to 150,000 clones, about four fifths of them present only once. The specimen was PBMCs. The origin of the receptors is a woman under 30 in good health and CMV-seropositive. Both conserved end residues are trimmed from each CDR3. Clone size, where shown, is once, few, many, or a class for clones that have expanded.

ASRQSEGGRYNEQF,TRBV11-1,-,TRBJ2-1
ASSFSGGVYNEQF,TRBV9,-,TRBJ2-1
ASSQERGAPWSTDTQY,TRBV10-1,-,TRBJ2-3
ASSLGGRGNYNEQF,TRBV5-4,-,TRBJ2-1
ASSLGPTTDTQY,TRBV7-2,-,TRBJ2-3
ASSQQGADTEAF,TRBV5-1,once,TRBJ1-1
SVVGGAGEYTEAF,TRBV29-1,-,TRBJ1-1
ASRRGPEADTQY,TRBV6-1,-,TRBJ2-3
TSTSGETQY,TRBV20-1,once,TRBJ2-5
SVDRGTEAF,TRBV29-1,-,TRBJ1-1
ASSPSPYEQY,TRBV28,few,TRBJ2-7
ASKQPPGSPLH,TRBV19,-,TRBJ1-6
ASRRQTSYEQY,TRBV21-1,once,TRBJ2-7
AWSATGWTAAYAGYT,TRBV30,-,TRBJ1-2
ASSRIGAGAQNEQF,TRBV4-1,-,TRBJ2-1
ASKGTADTQY,TRBV10-2,-,TRBJ2-3
ASSLMGQGHYGYT,TRBV5-1,-,TRBJ1-2
ASSIAERGYT,TRBV19,-,TRBJ1-2
ASSLALLYTGGELF,TRBV5-1,-,TRBJ2-2
ASSPHTSGETQY,TRBV9,-,TRBJ2-5
ASSYGPEAF,TRBV6-1,-,TRBJ1-1
ASSWGLSGEAF,TRBV5-6,once,TRBJ1-1
ASRLAGQNEQF,TRBV5-1,few,TRBJ2-1